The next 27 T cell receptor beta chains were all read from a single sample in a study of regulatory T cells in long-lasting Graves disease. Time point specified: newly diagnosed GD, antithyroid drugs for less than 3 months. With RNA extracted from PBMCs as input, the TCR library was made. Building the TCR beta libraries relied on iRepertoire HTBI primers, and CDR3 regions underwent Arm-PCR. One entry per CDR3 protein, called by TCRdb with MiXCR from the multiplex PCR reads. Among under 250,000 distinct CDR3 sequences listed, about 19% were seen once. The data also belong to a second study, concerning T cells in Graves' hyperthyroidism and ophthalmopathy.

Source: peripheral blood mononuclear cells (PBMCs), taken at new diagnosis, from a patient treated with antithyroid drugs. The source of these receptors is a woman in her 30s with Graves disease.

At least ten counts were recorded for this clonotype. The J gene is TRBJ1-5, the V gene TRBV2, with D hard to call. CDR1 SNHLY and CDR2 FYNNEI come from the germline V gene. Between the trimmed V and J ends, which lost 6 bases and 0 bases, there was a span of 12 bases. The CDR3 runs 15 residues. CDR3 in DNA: TGTGCCAGCAGCCCGCGGAGGGATAGCAATCAGCCCCAGCATTTT. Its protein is CASSPRRDSNQPQHF.

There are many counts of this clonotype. In DNA, the CDR3 is TGTGCCAGCAGTTTGACGGCCTCCTACGAGCAGTACTTC. It yields the protein CASSLTASYEQYF. This chain uses TRBV12-3 or TRBV12-4 with TRBJ2-7; D not certain. The CDR3 covers 13 residues. V lost 3 bases to trimming and J lost 0 bases, with 6 bases between them.

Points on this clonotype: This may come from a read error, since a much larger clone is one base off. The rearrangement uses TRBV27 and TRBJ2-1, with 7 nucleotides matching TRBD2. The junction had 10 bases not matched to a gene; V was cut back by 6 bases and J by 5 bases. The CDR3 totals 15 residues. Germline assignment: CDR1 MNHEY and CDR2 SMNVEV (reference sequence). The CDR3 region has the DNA TGTGCCAGCAGCGAAGCTAGTCGGGGGGACAATGAGCAGTTCTTC. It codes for CASSEASRGDNEQFF.

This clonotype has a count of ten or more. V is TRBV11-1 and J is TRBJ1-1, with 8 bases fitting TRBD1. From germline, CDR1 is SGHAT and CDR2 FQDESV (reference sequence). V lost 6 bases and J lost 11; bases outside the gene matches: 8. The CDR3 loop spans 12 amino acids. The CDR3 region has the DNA TGTGCCAGCAGTTCTCAGGGGGCGCATGCTTTCTTT. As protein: CASSSQGAHAFF.

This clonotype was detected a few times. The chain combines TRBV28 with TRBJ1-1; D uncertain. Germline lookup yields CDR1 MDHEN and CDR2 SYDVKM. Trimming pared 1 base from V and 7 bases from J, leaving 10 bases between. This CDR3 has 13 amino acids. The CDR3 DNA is TGTGCCAGCAGTTTATTGGGGAGGCGTGAAGCTTTCTTT. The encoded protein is CASSLLGRREAFF.

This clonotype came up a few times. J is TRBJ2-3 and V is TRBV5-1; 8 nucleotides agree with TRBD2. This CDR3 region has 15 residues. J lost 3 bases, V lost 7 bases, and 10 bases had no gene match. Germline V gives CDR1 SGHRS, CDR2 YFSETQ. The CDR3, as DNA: TGCGCCAGCGTGGTCGCGGGGGGTGGTACAGATACGCAGTATTTT. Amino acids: CASVVAGGGTDTQYF.

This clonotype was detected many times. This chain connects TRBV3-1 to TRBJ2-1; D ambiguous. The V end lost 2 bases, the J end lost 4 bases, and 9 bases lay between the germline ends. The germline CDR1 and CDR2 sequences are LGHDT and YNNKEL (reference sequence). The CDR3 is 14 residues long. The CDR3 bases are TGTGCCAGCAGCCAACGCACGGGTTACAATGAGCAGTTCTTC. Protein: CASSQRTGYNEQFF.

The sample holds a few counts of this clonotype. This chain's CDR3 is CASSSWGSSYEQYF. Here the CDR3 DNA reads TGTGCCAGCAGTAGCTGGGGGAGCTCCTACGAGCAGTACTTC. The chain uses TRBV6-1 and TRBJ2-7, with D perhaps assigned TRBD1 or TRBD2 (5 bases each). Germline assignment: CDR1 MNHNS and CDR2 SASEGT. This CDR3 is 14 amino acids long. The V end lost 5 bases, the J end lost 0 bases, and 11 bases lay between the germline ends.

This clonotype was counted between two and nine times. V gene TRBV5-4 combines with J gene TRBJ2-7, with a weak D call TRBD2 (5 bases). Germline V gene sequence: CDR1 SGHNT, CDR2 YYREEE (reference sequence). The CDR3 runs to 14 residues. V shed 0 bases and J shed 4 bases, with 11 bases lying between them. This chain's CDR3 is CASSLGVPGYEQYF. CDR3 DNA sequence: TGTGCCAGCAGCTTGGGTGTGCCGGGATACGAGCAGTACTTC.

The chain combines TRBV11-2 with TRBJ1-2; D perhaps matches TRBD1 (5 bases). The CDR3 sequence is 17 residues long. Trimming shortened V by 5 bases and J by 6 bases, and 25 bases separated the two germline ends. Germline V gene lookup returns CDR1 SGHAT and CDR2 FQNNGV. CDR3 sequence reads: CASSAPREGRSADGYTF. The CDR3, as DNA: TGTGCCAGCAGCGCGCCTAGGGAGGGACGGAGCGCTGATGGCTACACCTTC.

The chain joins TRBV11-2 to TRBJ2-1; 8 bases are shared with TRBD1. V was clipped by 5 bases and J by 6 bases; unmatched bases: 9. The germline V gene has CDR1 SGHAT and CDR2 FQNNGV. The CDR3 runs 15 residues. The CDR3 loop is CASSQETDRGNEQFF. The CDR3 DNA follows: TGTGCCAGCAGCCAAGAGACCGACAGGGGCAATGAGCAGTTCTTC.

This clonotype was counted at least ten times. CDR3 amino acids: CASSYGTGGEKLFF. For the CDR3, the DNA is TGTGCCAGCAGCTACGGGACAGGCGGCGAAAAACTGTTTTTT. The J gene is TRBJ1-4, the V gene TRBV5-6, with 8 positions matching TRBD1. The CDR3 length is 14 residues. CDR1 SGHDT and CDR2 YYEEEE come from the germline V gene. V shed 3 bases and J 8 bases; nucleotides not matched to a gene: 6.

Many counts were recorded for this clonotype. CDR3 in DNA: TGTGCCAGCAGCTTAGTGCAGCCCCAAGAGACCCAGTACTTC. It specifies CASSLVQPQETQYF. This chain uses TRBV11-2 with TRBJ2-5; D is ambiguous. The CDR3 covers 14 residues. Looked up from germline, CDR1 is SGHAT and CDR2 is FQNNGV. Trimming removed 1 base from V and 1 base from J, with 7 bases in between.

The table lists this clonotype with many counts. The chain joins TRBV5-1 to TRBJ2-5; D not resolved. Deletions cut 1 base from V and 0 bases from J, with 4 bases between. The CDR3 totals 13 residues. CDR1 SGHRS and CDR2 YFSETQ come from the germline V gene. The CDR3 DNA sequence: TGCGCCAGCAGCTTGACAGACCAAGAGACCCAGTACTTC. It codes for CASSLTDQETQYF.

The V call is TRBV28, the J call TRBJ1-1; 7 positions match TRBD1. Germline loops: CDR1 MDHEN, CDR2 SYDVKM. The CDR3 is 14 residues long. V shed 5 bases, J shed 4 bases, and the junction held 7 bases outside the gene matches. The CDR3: CASSITGTVTEAFF. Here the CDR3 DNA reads TGTGCCAGCAGTATCACTGGGACAGTCACTGAAGCTTTCTTT.

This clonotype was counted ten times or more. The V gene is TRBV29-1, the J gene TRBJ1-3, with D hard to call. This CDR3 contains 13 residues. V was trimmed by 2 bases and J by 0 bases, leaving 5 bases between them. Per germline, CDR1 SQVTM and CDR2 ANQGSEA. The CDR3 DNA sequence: TGCAGCGTTGAACACAGCTCTGGAAACACCATATATTTT. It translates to CSVEHSSGNTIYF.

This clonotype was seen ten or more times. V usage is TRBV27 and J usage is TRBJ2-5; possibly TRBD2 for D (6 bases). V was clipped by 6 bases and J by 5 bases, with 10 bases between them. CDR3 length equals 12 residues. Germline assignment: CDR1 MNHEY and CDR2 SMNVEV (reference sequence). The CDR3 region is CASSTRGETQYF. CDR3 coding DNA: TGTGCCAGCAGCACACGGGGGGAGACCCAGTACTTC.

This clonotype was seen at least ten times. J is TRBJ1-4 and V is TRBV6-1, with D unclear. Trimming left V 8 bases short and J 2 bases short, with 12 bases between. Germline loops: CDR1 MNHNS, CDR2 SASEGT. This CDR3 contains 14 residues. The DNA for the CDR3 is TGTGCCAGCGGTGCAGGAACTACTAATGAAAAACTGTTTTTT. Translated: CASGAGTTNEKLFF.

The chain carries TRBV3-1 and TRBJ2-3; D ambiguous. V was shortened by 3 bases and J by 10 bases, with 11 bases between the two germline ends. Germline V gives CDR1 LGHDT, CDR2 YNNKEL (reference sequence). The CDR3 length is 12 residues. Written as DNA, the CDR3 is TGTGCCAGCAGCCAGCTTGGCAGTGCGCAGTATTTT. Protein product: CASSQLGSAQYF.

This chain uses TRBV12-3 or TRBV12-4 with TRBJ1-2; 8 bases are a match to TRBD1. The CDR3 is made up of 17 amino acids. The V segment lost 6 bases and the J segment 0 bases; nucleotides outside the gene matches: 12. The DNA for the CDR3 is TGTGCCAGCAGCAAGGGGCAGGGGGCGCCGGCTAACTATGGCTACACCTTC. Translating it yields CASSKGQGAPANYGYTF.

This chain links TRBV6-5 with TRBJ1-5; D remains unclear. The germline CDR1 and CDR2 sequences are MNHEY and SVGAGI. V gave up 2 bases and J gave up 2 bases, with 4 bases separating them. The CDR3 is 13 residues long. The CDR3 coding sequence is TGTGCCAGCAGTTACCTGGGCAATCAGCCCCAGCATTTT. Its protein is CASSYLGNQPQHF.

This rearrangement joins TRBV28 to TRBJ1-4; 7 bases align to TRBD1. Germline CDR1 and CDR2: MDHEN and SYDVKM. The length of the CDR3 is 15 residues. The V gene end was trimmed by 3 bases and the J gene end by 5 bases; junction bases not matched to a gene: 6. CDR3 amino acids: CASSFQGVSNEKLFF. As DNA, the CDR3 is TGTGCCAGCAGTTTCCAGGGGGTGTCGAATGAAAAACTGTTTTTT.

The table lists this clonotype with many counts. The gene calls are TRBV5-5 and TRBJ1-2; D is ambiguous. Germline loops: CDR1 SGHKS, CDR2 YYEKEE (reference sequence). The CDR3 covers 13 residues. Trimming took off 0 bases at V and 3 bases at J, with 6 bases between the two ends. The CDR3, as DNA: TGTGCCAGCAGCTTGGTTAGACACTATGGCTACACCTTC. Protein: CASSLVRHYGYTF.

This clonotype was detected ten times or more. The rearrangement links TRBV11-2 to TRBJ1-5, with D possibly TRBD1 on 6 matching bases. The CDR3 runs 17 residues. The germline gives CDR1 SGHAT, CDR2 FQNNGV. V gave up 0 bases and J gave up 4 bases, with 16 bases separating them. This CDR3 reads CASSLDGMGQGNQPQHF. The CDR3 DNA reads TGTGCCAGCAGCTTAGATGGAATGGGGCAGGGGAATCAGCCCCAGCATTTT.

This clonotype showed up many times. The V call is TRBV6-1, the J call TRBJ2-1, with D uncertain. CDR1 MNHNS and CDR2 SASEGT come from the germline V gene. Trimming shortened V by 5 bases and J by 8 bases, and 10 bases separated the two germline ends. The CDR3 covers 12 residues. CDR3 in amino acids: CASSSSEHEQFF. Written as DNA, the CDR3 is TGTGCCAGCAGTAGTAGTGAGCATGAGCAGTTCTTC.

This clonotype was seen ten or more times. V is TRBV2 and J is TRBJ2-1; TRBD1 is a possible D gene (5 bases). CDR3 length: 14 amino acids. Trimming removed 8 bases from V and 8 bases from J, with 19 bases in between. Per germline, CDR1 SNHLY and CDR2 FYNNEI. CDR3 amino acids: CASGADLSFDEQFF. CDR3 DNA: TGTGCCAGCGGGGCCGATCTAAGTTTCGATGAGCAGTTCTTC.

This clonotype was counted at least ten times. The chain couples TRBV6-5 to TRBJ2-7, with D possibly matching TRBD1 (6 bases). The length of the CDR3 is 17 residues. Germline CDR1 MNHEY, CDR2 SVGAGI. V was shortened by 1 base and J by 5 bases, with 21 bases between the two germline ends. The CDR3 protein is CASSYFLPGQGGDEQYF. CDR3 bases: TGTGCCAGCAGTTACTTTCTTCCGGGACAAGGCGGCGACGAGCAGTACTTC.